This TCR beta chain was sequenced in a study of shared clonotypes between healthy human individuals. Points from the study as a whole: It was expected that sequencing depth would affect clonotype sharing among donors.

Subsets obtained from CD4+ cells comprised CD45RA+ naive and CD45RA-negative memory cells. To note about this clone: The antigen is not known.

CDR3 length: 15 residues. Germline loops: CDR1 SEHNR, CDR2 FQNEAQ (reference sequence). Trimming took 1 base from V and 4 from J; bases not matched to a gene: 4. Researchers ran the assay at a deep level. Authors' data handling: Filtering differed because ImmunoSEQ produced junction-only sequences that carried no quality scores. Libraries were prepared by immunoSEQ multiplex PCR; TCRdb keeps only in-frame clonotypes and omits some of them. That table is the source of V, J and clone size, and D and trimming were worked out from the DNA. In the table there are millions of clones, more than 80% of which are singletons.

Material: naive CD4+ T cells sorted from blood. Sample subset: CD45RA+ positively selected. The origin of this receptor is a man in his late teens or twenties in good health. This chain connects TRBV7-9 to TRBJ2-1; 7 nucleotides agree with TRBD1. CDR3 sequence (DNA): TGTGCCAGCAGCTTAGGGGACAGATTTTACAATGAGCAGTTCTTC. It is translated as CASSLGDRFYNEQFF.